The present entry profiles one T cell receptor (beta chain) with its context. Antigen unknown. CD45RO-negative cells were positively selected for CCR7, leaving out terminally differentiated effector memory CD45RA+ cells. Adult donors, all healthy and HIV-negative, had no recent acute infections or vaccinations. The sample belongs to a study of shared clonotypes between healthy human individuals. Across the whole study: CD8 memory received one plate per donor, CD8 naive two, CD4 memory three and CD4 naive three.

Study conclusions and caveats: The naive CD4 repertoires of several donors were compared, and around 5% of clonotypes were shared. Richness estimates generally favored naive over memory subsets.

The table came from immunoSEQ multiplex PCR; TCRdb's copy has only in-frame clones and leaves some out. In the table there are just over 2,000,000 clones, 85% to 95% of which are singletons. Trimming took off 2 bases at V and 9 bases at J, with 8 bases between the two ends. The CDR3 totals 12 residues. Germline V gene sequence: CDR1 MRHNA, CDR2 SNTAGT. This chain connects TRBV6-4 to TRBJ2-1; D might be TRBD2 (5 bases). Sequencing was carried out using naive CD8+ T cells sorted from blood. The receptor was isolated from a man aged 18 to 35 in good health. DNA for the CDR3: TGTGCCAGCAGTGACAGGGAGACTGAGCAGTTCTTC. As protein: CASSDRETEQFF.